This T cell receptor (beta chain) was sequenced in a study of chemoradiotherapy in HPV16-positive cancers. Assay used: immunoSEQ multiplex PCR; TCRdb lists only in-frame clones, some missing. The sample includes about 24,000 clones, approximately 92% of them seen just once. The CDR3 extends over 14 amino acids. Germline V gene data show CDR1 as MNHEY and CDR2 as SVGAGI. Trimming took 4 bases from V and 2 from J; bases not matched to a gene: 3. The input for sequencing was blood, taken from a patient who underwent chemoradiotherapy. The V call is TRBV6-5, the J call TRBJ2-7; 9 nucleotides line up with TRBD2. This TCR was sampled from a human donor with HPV-associated anogenital cancer. CDR3 in DNA: TGTGCCAGCAGTTTAGCGGGAGTCCCCTACGAGCAGTACTTC. This sequence encodes CASSLAGVPYEQYF.